Presented here are 24 T cell receptor beta chains from one specimen sequenced in a study of shared clonotypes between healthy human individuals. Only in-frame clones appear in the TCRdb table, and some are missing; sequencing was by immunoSEQ multiplex PCR. Here the sample spans roughly 2,300,000 clones, just under 95% being singletons. Sequencing was performed on naive CD4+ T cells from PBMCs. Indicated subset: CD45RA+ positively selected. The receptors were sampled from a young man in good health. Some clones in this sample may be carry-over from other donors' samples.

J is TRBJ2-1 and V is TRBV18, with D perhaps given as TRBD1 or TRBD2 (5 bases each). Per germline, CDR1 KGHSH and CDR2 LQKENI. The CDR3 extends over 16 amino acids. Trimming left V 3 bases short and J 1 base short, with 13 bases between. The CDR3 DNA is TGTGCCAGCTCACCGACCGGGGACGGATCCTACAATGAGCAGTTCTTC. It encodes CASSPTGDGSYNEQFF.

A word on this clone: The junction and the germline gene differ at one end; a read error may be behind it. The rearrangement joins TRBV4-1 to TRBJ2-5; 7 nucleotides line up with TRBD2. Germline loops: CDR1 MGHRA, CDR2 YSYEKL. This CDR3 region has 15 residues. CDR3: CASSQEGNSAGRANF. CDR3 coding DNA: TGCGCCAGCAGCCAAGAGGGGAATTCAGCGGGACGGGCCAACTTC.

This clone appeared once. This rearrangement joins TRBV2 to TRBJ1-3, with a possible D match to TRBD1 (5 bases). The V end lost 0 bases, the J end lost 3 bases, and 15 bases lay between the germline ends. CDR1 is SNHLY, CDR2 FYNNEI, per germline. The CDR3 spans 17 residues. Written as DNA, the CDR3 is TGTGCCAGCAGTGAAGCGCTTCCGGGGGGTTATGGAAACACCATATATTTT. Its translation is CASSEALPGGYGNTIYF.

V and J are TRBV7-2 and TRBJ2-5; 14 bases are shared with TRBD2. Trimming took 2 bases from V and 3 from J; bases not matched to a gene: 2. The CDR3 contains 16 residues. The germline CDR1 and CDR2 sequences are SGHTA and FQGNSA. The CDR3 DNA follows: TGTGCCAGCAGCTTAAGGGGACTAGCGGGAGAAGAGACCCAGTACTTC. It is translated as CASSLRGLAGEETQYF.

A remark on this clone: The sample has other DNA sequences that encode this CDR3 too. The rearrangement joins TRBV19 to TRBJ1-2; D not certain. This CDR3 is built from 12 residues. V dropped 6 bases and J dropped 1 base, with 6 bases sitting between them. The germline V gene has CDR1 LNHDA and CDR2 SQIVND (reference sequence). The CDR3 coding sequence is TGTGCCAGTAGCAGGAATAACTATGGCTACACCTTC. Its protein is CASSRNNYGYTF.

The V gene is TRBV5-1, the J gene TRBJ2-1; TRBD1 aligns across 7 bases. This CDR3 has 15 residues. Germline loops: CDR1 SGHRS, CDR2 YFSETQ. Trimming at V came to 4 bases and at J to 13 bases, leaving 17 bases not matched to a gene. The CDR3 here is CASSPALLTGVVQFF. The CDR3 DNA is TGCGCCAGCAGCCCCGCCCTACTAACAGGGGTAGTTCAGTTCTTC. Full variable domain (missing parts from reference TRBV5-1 and TRBJ2-1): KAGVTQTPRYLIKTRGQQVTLSCSPISGHRSVSWYQQTPGQGLQFLFEYFSETQRNKGNFPGRFSGRQFSNSRSEMNVSTLELGDSALYLCASSPALLTGVVQFFGPGTRLTVL.

Regarding this clone: This same CDR3 is encoded by further DNA sequences in the sample. The J gene is TRBJ2-5, the V gene TRBV28; D might be TRBD1 (5 bases). The CDR3 contains 14 residues. V was cut by 2 bases and J by 4 bases, with 11 bases left in between. CDR1 and CDR2 from the germline V gene are MDHEN and SYDVKM. In DNA, the CDR3 is TGTGCCAGCAGTTTAAATAGGGGTGGAGAGACCCAGTACTTC. It encodes CASSLNRGGETQYF. Combining the CDR3 with reference TRBV28 and TRBJ2-5 gives the whole variable domain DVKVTQSSRYLVKRTGEKVFLECVQDMDHENMFWYRQDPGLGLRLIYFSYDVKMKEKGDIPEGYSVSREKKERFSLILESASTNQTSMYLCASSLNRGGETQYFGPGTRLLVL.

This clone was seen a few times. The same CDR3 is also encoded by other DNA sequences in this sample. The rearrangement joins TRBV29-1 to TRBJ1-4; D not resolved. The CDR3 covers 12 residues. Germline loops: CDR1 SQVTM, CDR2 ANQGSEA. Trimming took 6 bases from V and 7 from J, leaving 12 bases between them. The CDR3, as DNA: TGCAGCGTACTAGGACGGGGTGAAAAACTGTTTTTT. It is translated as CSVLGRGEKLFF.

The V and J genes are TRBV7-2 and TRBJ2-1, with 8 nucleotides matching TRBD2. The CDR3 loop spans 16 amino acids. Germline V gene lookup returns CDR1 SGHTA and CDR2 FQGNSA. The J segment lost 8 bases and the V segment lost 2 bases, leaving 11 bases of the junction unmatched. The CDR3 DNA follows: TGTGCCAGCAGCTTAAATAGGGGAGCGGGAGACTATGAGCAGTTCTTC. As protein: CASSLNRGAGDYEQFF.

This chain connects TRBV2 to TRBJ2-5; 9 bases fit TRBD2. The CDR3 loop spans 15 amino acids. V lost 5 bases to trimming and J lost 4 bases; unmatched junction nucleotides: 8. Germline loops: CDR1 SNHLY, CDR2 FYNNEI. The CDR3 bases are TGTGCCAGCAGTCCACTTAGCGGGAGCGGAGAGACCCAGTACTTC. Translated, it gives CASSPLSGSGETQYF.

The chain links TRBV10-2 to TRBJ1-5, with unresolved D. Trimming cost V 7 bases and J 1 base, with 11 bases left between them. Germline CDR1 is WSHSY and CDR2 is SAAADI. The CDR3 extends over 14 amino acids. CDR3 coding DNA: TGCGCCAGCAAAGGCCTGGAAAGCAATCAGCCCCAGCATTTT. Residues: CASKGLESNQPQHF.

The rearrangement uses TRBV28 and TRBJ1-2; unclear D gene. The CDR3 runs 15 residues. V was cut by 5 bases and J by 1 base, with 14 bases left in between. Germline V CDR1 and CDR2: MDHEN, SYDVKM. The CDR3 DNA is TGTGCCAGCAGTCCAAATACCTTTGTTAACTATGGCTACACCTTC. Its protein is CASSPNTFVNYGYTF.

As DNA, the CDR3 is TGTGCCAGCAGCTTGCCAGCCTCCTACGAGCAGTACTTC. This codes for CASSLPASYEQYF. V gene TRBV5-8 combines with J gene TRBJ2-7; no definite D call. Trimming stripped 1 base from V and 0 bases from J, with 5 bases between. Germline V gives CDR1 SGHTS, CDR2 YDEGEE. CDR3 length equals 13 residues.

The chain uses TRBV7-2 and TRBJ2-1, with 7 bases identical to TRBD2. Germline V gene lookup returns CDR1 SGHTA and CDR2 FQGNSA. Trimming at V came to 3 bases and at J to 9 bases, leaving 8 bases not matched to a gene. This CDR3 is 14 amino acids long. The CDR3: CASSLVRERGEQFF. The CDR3, as DNA: TGTGCCAGCAGCTTGGTGCGGGAGAGGGGTGAGCAGTTCTTC.

The gene calls are TRBV19 and TRBJ2-1; D possibly corresponds to TRBD1 (6 bases). The V end was cut by 4 bases, the J end by 4 bases, with 14 bases between. The CDR3 is 15 amino acids. Looked up from germline, CDR1 is LNHDA and CDR2 is SQIVND (reference sequence). CDR3 protein: CASSRPGDVYNEQFF. DNA of the CDR3: TGTGCCAGTAGTAGACCAGGGGACGTATACAATGAGCAGTTCTTC.

The chain has TRBV11-2 and TRBJ1-1; 7 bases match TRBD1. There are 14 residues in the CDR3. CDR1 SGHAT and CDR2 FQNNGV come from the germline V gene. The V and J ends lost 4 bases and 3 bases, in that order; junction bases with no gene match: 5. CDR3 sequence reads: CASSSDRAYTEAFF. CDR3 sequence (DNA): TGTGCCAGCAGCTCCGACAGGGCGTACACTGAAGCTTTCTTT.

The chain links TRBV7-3 to TRBJ2-1, with TRBD1 matching 9 bases. From germline, CDR1 is SGHTA and CDR2 FQGTGA. The V gene end was trimmed by 4 bases and the J gene end by 10 bases; junction bases not matched to a gene: 11. There are 15 residues in the CDR3. CDR3 sequence reads: CASSYSPGQGMEQFF. As DNA, the CDR3 is TGTGCCAGCAGCTATAGTCCGGGACAGGGTATGGAGCAGTTCTTC.

This clone occurred once. J is TRBJ1-6 and V is TRBV11-1; TRBD1 agrees at 7 bases. There are 16 residues in the CDR3. Germline CDR1 SGHAT, CDR2 FQDESV (reference sequence). V dropped 4 bases and J dropped 6; count of bases not matched to a gene: 9. The CDR3: CASSSSPGTVNSPLHF. CDR3 nucleotide sequence: TGTGCCAGCAGCTCATCTCCCGGGACAGTTAATTCACCCCTCCACTTT.

V gene TRBV19 combines with J gene TRBJ2-6, with a tentative D call TRBD1 (5 bases). CDR1 is LNHDA, CDR2 SQIVND, per germline (reference sequence). There are 14 residues in the CDR3. Trimming pared 4 bases from V and 3 bases from J, leaving 7 bases between. The CDR3 loop reads CASSSQGGANVLTF. CDR3 DNA sequence: TGTGCCAGTAGTAGTCAGGGTGGGGCCAACGTCCTGACTTTC.

This sequence joins TRBV20-1 and TRBJ2-5, with no clear D. Deletions cut 6 bases from V and 5 bases from J, with 10 bases between. Germline lookup yields CDR1 DFQATT and CDR2 SNEGSKA (reference sequence). CDR3 length: 11 amino acids. The CDR3 DNA reads as TGCAGTGCCGCATTCAGCGAGACCCAGTACTTC. This translates into CSAAFSETQYF.

This rearrangement joins TRBV29-1 to TRBJ1-1, with TRBD1 identical over 7 bases. V shed 7 bases, J shed 7 bases, and the junction held 12 bases outside the gene matches. Germline CDR1 SQVTM, CDR2 ANQGSEA. The CDR3 length is 13 residues. CDR3 sequence reads: CSGTVDRVGEAFF. Here the CDR3 DNA reads TGCAGCGGAACCGTTGACAGGGTTGGTGAAGCTTTCTTT.

This chain links TRBV19 with TRBJ1-5; a weak D match, TRBD1 (5 bases). Between the trimmed V and J ends, which lost 1 base and 2 bases, there was a span of 24 bases. The germline CDR1 and CDR2 sequences are LNHDA and SQIVND (reference sequence). The CDR3 consists of 20 residues. In DNA, the CDR3 is TGTGCCAGTAGTATAGCCGGTTCGGATGCCCAGGGAAGGGGCAATCAGCCCCAGCATTTT. Protein product: CASSIAGSDAQGRGNQPQHF.

The rearrangement joins TRBV28 to TRBJ1-1; weak D call: TRBD1 (5 bases). Trimming removed 8 bases from V and 1 base from J, with 14 bases in between. This CDR3 is 14 amino acids long. Germline lookup yields CDR1 MDHEN and CDR2 SYDVKM. CDR3 nucleotide sequence: TGTGCCAGCGCGTTACGGGGCTGGAACACTGAAGCTTTCTTT. It translates to CASALRGWNTEAFF.

The V gene is TRBV7-9, the J gene TRBJ2-7; D possibly corresponds to TRBD1 (5 bases). Trimming cost V 6 bases and J 0 bases, with 15 bases left between them. From germline, CDR1 is SEHNR and CDR2 FQNEAQ (reference sequence). This CDR3 is built from 15 residues. Here the CDR3 reads CASRPVRGYSYEQYF. As DNA, the CDR3 is TGTGCCAGCAGACCAGTTAGGGGCTACTCCTACGAGCAGTACTTC.